Listed here are 3 T cell receptor beta chains from one sample, sequenced in a study of T cells in Graves' hyperthyroidism and ophthalmopathy. What was amplified from RNA transcripts were TCR beta CDR3 regions. The primer set for the first-round RT-PCR of the TCR CDR3 was HTBI. Via MiXCR, TCRdb re-called the multiplex PCR reads, giving one row per CDR3 protein. This table holds about 660,000 distinct CDR3 sequences, about 45% found once. The sequenced sample was peripheral blood or thyroid tissue (not recorded which). Receptor source: an adult man with Graves' disease, either hyperthyroidism or ophthalmopathy (not recorded which).

The rearrangement uses TRBV29-1 and TRBJ1-3, with D possibly TRBD1 on 6 matching bases. Germline lookup yields CDR1 SQVTM and CDR2 ANQGSEA. Trimming took 1 base from V and 8 from J, leaving 21 bases between them. The CDR3 totals 16 residues. CDR3 sequence reads: CSVEGQGLNHGYTIYF. CDR3 coding DNA: TGCAGCGTTGAAGGGCAGGGGCTTAACCATGGCTACACCATATATTTT. Drawing the rest from reference TRBV29-1 and TRBJ1-3, the complete variable domain is SAVISQKPSRDICQRGTSLTIQCQVDSQVTMMFWYRQQPGQSLTLIATANQGSEATYESGFVIDKFPISRPNLTFSTLTVSNMSPEDSSIYLCSVEGQGLNHGYTIYFGEGSWLTVV.

This clonotype came up many times. V usage is TRBV29-1 and J usage is TRBJ1-2, with D uncertain. V lost 1 base and J lost 7, with 10 bases in between. The CDR3 extends over 12 amino acids. Germline CDR1 and CDR2: SQVTM and ANQGSEA. Here the CDR3 DNA reads TGCAGCGTTGAAGGCCAGTCCAGTGGCTACACCTTC. This encodes CSVEGQSSGYTF.

V gene TRBV12-3 or TRBV12-4 combines with J gene TRBJ1-5; tentative D call: TRBD1 (6 bases). Trimming stripped 7 bases from V and 5 bases from J, with 21 bases between. The CDR3 runs to 16 residues. The CDR3 region is CASTQSGGASDQPQHF. As DNA, the CDR3 is TGTGCCAGCACCCAAAGTGGGGGCGCATCGGATCAGCCCCAGCATTTT.